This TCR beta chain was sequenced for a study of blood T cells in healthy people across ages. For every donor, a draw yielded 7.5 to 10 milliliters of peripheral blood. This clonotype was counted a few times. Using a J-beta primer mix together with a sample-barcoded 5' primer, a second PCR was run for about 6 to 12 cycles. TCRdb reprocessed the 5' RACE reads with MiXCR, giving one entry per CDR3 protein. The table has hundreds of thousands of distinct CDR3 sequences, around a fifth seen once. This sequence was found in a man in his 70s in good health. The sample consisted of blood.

The CDR3 loop reads CASGLDLGGTDTQYF. The CDR3 bases are TGTGCTAGTGGTTTGGACCTAGGGGGCACAGATACGCAGTATTTT. This sequence joins TRBV12-5 and TRBJ2-3, with a weak D call TRBD1 (5 bases). The CDR3 has 15 residues. With 1 base removed from V and 1 base from J, the gap between germline ends came to 9 bases. From germline, CDR1 is LGHNT and CDR2 FRNRAP.